Shown below are 5 T cell receptor beta chains from a single sample sequenced in a study of cytomegalovirus exposure and HLA in healthy donors. PCR was performed using 60 Vbeta and 13 Jbeta primers. TCRdb's table, derived via immunoSEQ multiplex PCR, lists solely in-frame clones and lacks some. The top ten clones hold 2.5% to 3% of a sample with 200,000 to 250,000 clones, more than 75% of them seen once. The sample comprised PBMCs. The receptors shown here come from a woman in her forties in good health and CMV-seronegative.

The table lists this clone with a count of one. The chain uses TRBV28 and TRBJ1-1; the D gene is possibly TRBD1 (6 bases). Germline loops: CDR1 MDHEN, CDR2 SYDVKM. This CDR3 region has 13 residues. V shed 8 bases and J shed 1 base, with 11 bases lying between them. Here the CDR3 reads CASLTGGNTEAFF. CDR3 DNA sequence: TGTGCCAGCTTGACAGGAGGGAACACTGAAGCTTTCTTT.

The V call is TRBV7-6, the J call TRBJ2-5, with 15 nucleotides matching TRBD2. CDR3 size: 18 residues. V was clipped by 4 bases and J by 0 bases; unmatched bases: 6. CDR1 and CDR2 from the germline V gene are SGHVS and FNYEAQ. As DNA, the CDR3 is TGTGCCAGCAGCTCCTTGGGACTAGCGGGAGGTTACCAAGAGACCCAGTACTTC. This translates into CASSSLGLAGGYQETQYF.

The V call is TRBV7-9, the J call TRBJ2-7, with a weak D call TRBD2 (6 bases). Germline loops: CDR1 SEHNR, CDR2 FQNEAQ (reference sequence). V was shortened by 0 bases and J by 0 bases, with 15 bases between the two germline ends. The CDR3 spans 17 residues. This CDR3 is CASSLALGGMSSYEQYF. For the CDR3, the DNA is TGTGCCAGCAGCTTAGCGCTAGGCGGGATGAGCTCCTACGAGCAGTACTTC.

This chain connects TRBV7-9 to TRBJ2-7; 8 bases map to TRBD2. With V trimmed by 5 bases and J by 0 bases, 12 bases remained unmatched. The CDR3 has 17 amino acids. The germline V gene has CDR1 SEHNR and CDR2 FQNEAQ (reference sequence). CDR3 DNA sequence: TGTGCCAGCAGCGCGGGACTAGGGGAACCAAACTCCTACGAGCAGTACTTC. Protein product: CASSAGLGEPNSYEQYF.

In this sample, this clone turned up a few times. This chain connects TRBV28 to TRBJ1-2, with 9 bases fitting TRBD1. CDR1 is MDHEN and CDR2 is SYDVKM in the germline V gene. The ends lost 5 bases at V and 4 bases at J; junction bases unmatched: 8. The CDR3 runs to 15 residues. CDR3 in amino acids: CASSPWDRDTYGYTF. The CDR3, as DNA: TGTGCCAGCAGTCCGTGGGACAGGGACACCTATGGCTACACCTTC.